A selection of T cell receptor beta chains follows, all from one sample in a study of OX40 agonist ivuxolimab in advanced cancers. Clones were sequenced by immunoSEQ multiplex PCR, and TCRdb holds only the in-frame ones, with some missing. Here the sample spans about 100,000 clones, roughly nine tenths being singletons. The material was CD4+ or CD8+ T cells sorted from blood, obtained in a trial of the OX40 agonist ivuxolimab. These receptors were obtained from an adult with an advanced solid tumor such as melanoma, head and neck, liver or kidney cancer. The CDR3 runs from the conserved cysteine through the conserved F or W. The D gene is left open where the match is weak.

CASSDRGGNQPQHF TRBJ1-5 TRBV27 14 TRBD1
CASSSGLAGGTDTQYF TRBJ2-3 TRBV4-1 16 TRBD2
CASSSGQGSAIEQFF TRBJ2-1 TRBV18 15 TRBD1
CASSLLGESSGNTIYF TRBJ1-3 TRBV5-6 16 NA
CASSSRTSSNEQFF TRBJ2-1 TRBV7-2 14 NA
CASSVGLSGSSYNEQFF TRBJ2-1 TRBV9 17 NA
CASSLAHGGTEAFF TRBJ1-1 TRBV7-3 14 NA
CASSYLTSGNTIYF TRBJ1-3 TRBV11-3 14 NA
CAISDGTGTGRSYNSPLHF TRBJ1-6 TRBV10-3 19 TRBD1
CASSGQGGTNEKLFF TRBJ1-4 TRBV5-1 15 TRBD1
CASRSGVMGTEAFF TRBJ1-1 TRBV2 14 NA
CASSLPDRTDTQYF TRBJ2-3 TRBV5-1 14 NA
CASSGGMNTEAFF TRBJ1-1 TRBV2 13 NA
CASLEGVTNTGELFF TRBJ2-2 TRBV6-1 15 NA
CASSYSTNTEAFF TRBJ1-1 TRBV6-5 13 NA
CASSFRAGANVLTF TRBJ2-6 TRBV6-5 14 NA
CASSGRRLAGGGTGELFF TRBJ2-2 TRBV11-2 18 TRBD2
CASSAYLGQGGDQPQHF TRBJ1-5 TRBV7-6 17 TRBD1
CASSPGQGRDGNTIYF TRBJ1-3 TRBV7-2 16 TRBD1
CASSPAPVSPNEKLFF TRBJ1-4 TRBV7-9 16 NA
CASSLRQGGRGAFF TRBJ1-1 TRBV2 14 TRBD1
CASRRGQTYTEAFF TRBJ1-1 TRBV2 14 TRBD1
CASSREGAEAFF TRBJ1-1 TRBV5-1 12 NA
CASRLTIYEQYF TRBJ2-7 TRBV6-5 12 NA
CASSLERGATREQFF TRBJ2-1 TRBV5-1 15 TRBD2
CASSFDYQSSGRINEQYF TRBJ2-7 TRBV5-6 18 NA
CALGIPVFGEQFF TRBJ2-1 TRBV30 13 NA
CASSLEQGRETQYF TRBJ2-5 TRBV7-7 14 NA
CASSLAEGSYNEQFF TRBJ2-1 TRBV11-2 15 NA
CASSLWAAGVENEQFF TRBJ2-1 TRBV7-2 16 TRBD2
CASSGRLAGGGEQFF TRBJ2-1 TRBV25-1 15 TRBD2
CASSLETGLAKNIQYF TRBJ2-4 TRBV5-1 16 TRBD1
CASSLSPSGGDEQFF TRBJ2-1 TRBV7-3 15 TRBD2
CASSPLAGAAGYTF TRBJ1-2 TRBV18 14 NA
CASSYGGSSTDTQYF TRBJ2-3 TRBV6-5 15 NA
CASSYDRGAYEQYF TRBJ2-7 TRBV6-5 14 TRBD1
CASIPPGQGVGNTIYF TRBJ1-3 TRBV19 16 TRBD1
CASSYSLQDSPLHF TRBJ1-6 TRBV6-5 14 NA
CASIPSVQGGYTF TRBJ1-2 TRBV6-6 13 NA
CASSMPGQGGHYGYTF TRBJ1-2 TRBV19 16 TRBD1
CASSLNSGLAGDNEQFF TRBJ2-1 TRBV18 17 TRBD2
CASSYGTASVETQYF TRBJ2-5 TRBV6-5 15 TRBD1
CASSLSGRSNYGYTF TRBJ1-2 TRBV5-6 15 NA
CASSPPGQILTGELFF TRBJ2-2 TRBV11-3 16 TRBD1
CASSLTIQETQYF TRBJ2-5 TRBV7-3 13 NA
CASSESGSNQPQHF TRBJ1-5 TRBV2 14 NA
CASSVDGGLNTEAFF TRBJ1-1 TRBV9 15 NA
CASSSTISAADTQYF TRBJ2-3 TRBV5-1 15 NA